The rows below give T cell receptor beta chains drawn from one sample of a study of response to subunit inactivated influenza vaccine. One entry per CDR3 protein, called by TCRdb with MiXCR from the RT-PCR reads. The data show 700,000 to 800,000 distinct CDR3 sequences, with about a fifth seen just once and roughly a tenth held by the top ten. The sample was PBMCs from blood, taken more than 4 days after vaccination. These receptor sequences come from a man aged 50 to 60 who received an inactivated influenza vaccine. CDR3s include the opening cysteine and the closing phenylalanine or tryptophan. Fields, in order: D gene, J gene, clone size, V gene, CDR3 DNA, CDR3 protein. A D gene is named only where the DNA matches it firmly. Where a row states a size, it is once, few, many or the class of an expanded clone; other rows omit it.

.	TRBJ1-2	many	TRBV7-2	TGTGCCAGCAGCCCCCCAGGGTACTATGGCTACACCTTC	CASSPPGYYGYTF
.	TRBJ1-2	many	TRBV14	TGTGCCAGCAGCCAAACTATGGGCACCTATGGCTACACCTTC	CASSQTMGTYGYTF
.	TRBJ2-3	.	TRBV10-3	TGTGCCATCAGTGAGCTGTGGACTGCTCAGGTCCCAGATACGCAGTATTTT	CAISELWTAQVPDTQYF
.	TRBJ1-2	.	TRBV12-3/TRBV12-4	TGTGCCAGCAGTTTACCCCCCCACTATGGCTACACCTTC	CASSLPPHYGYTF
TRBD1	TRBJ1-1	.	TRBV7-9	TGTGCCAGCAGCGGAGCGGGACAGAGGAACACTGAAGCTTTCTTT	CASSGAGQRNTEAFF
.	TRBJ2-1	.	TRBV7-2	TGTGCCAGCAGCTTAGATAGAACAGGGTTCAATGAGCAGTTCTTC	CASSLDRTGFNEQFF
TRBD1	TRBJ2-2	few	TRBV6-4	TGTGCCAGCAGCAGGGGGTCCCCGCCGAACACCGGGGAGCTGTTTTTT	CASSRGSPPNTGELFF
TRBD2	TRBJ2-7	many	TRBV12-3/TRBV12-4	TGTGCCAGCAGTAACCTAGCGGCCTACGAGCAGTACTTC	CASSNLAAYEQYF
TRBD2	TRBJ2-3	many	TRBV20-1	TGCAGTGCGTCGCTAGCGGGAGGAAGTACAGATACGCAGTATTTT	CSASLAGGSTDTQYF
TRBD2	TRBJ2-7	.	TRBV12-3/TRBV12-4	TGTGCCAGCAGGACTAGCGGGAGGGAAGAGCAGTACTTC	CASRTSGREEQYF
TRBD1	TRBJ2-3	few	TRBV5-1	TGCGCCAGCAGCCTAGGACAGGCAGTAATAGATACGCAGTATTTT	CASSLGQAVIDTQYF
TRBD1	TRBJ2-6	few	TRBV10-3	TGTGCCATCAGTGAGTTGACAGGGGGCGCTGGGGCCAACGTCCTGACTTTC	CAISELTGGAGANVLTF
TRBD1	TRBJ1-1	.	TRBV18	TGTGCCAGCTCACCATACTCAGGGGGCACTGAAGCTTTCTTT	CASSPYSGGTEAFF
TRBD1	TRBJ2-7	few	TRBV15	TGTGCCACCAGCGGAGGGACAGGGGGCAGGTACGAGCAGTACTTC	CATSGGTGGRYEQYF
.	TRBJ2-2	.	TRBV9	TGTGCCAGCAGCGTACTAGCCCGAGACACCGGGGAGCTGTTTTTT	CASSVLARDTGELFF
.	TRBJ2-7	.	TRBV7-6	TGTGCCAGCAGCTTTTCTCCGACAGACTACGAGCAGTACTTC	CASSFSPTDYEQYF
.	TRBJ2-3	.	TRBV7-8	TGTGCCAGCAGCAAAGGGGACGGTTTCACAGATACGCAGTATTTT	CASSKGDGFTDTQYF
.	TRBJ2-1	many	TRBV20-1	TGCAGTGCTAGAGTCCACAGGAGAGCCTACAATGAGCAGTTCTTC	CSARVHRRAYNEQFF
TRBD1	TRBJ2-7	.	TRBV7-9	TGTGCCAGCAGCTTAGCGATCGGGACAGATACACCCTACGAGCAGTACTTC	CASSLAIGTDTPYEQYF
.	TRBJ2-1	.	TRBV6-1	TGTGCCAGCAGCAAACTTTGGACTGAGGGGTTGGGGGATGAGCAGTTCTTC	CASSKLWTEGLGDEQFF
TRBD1	TRBJ2-7	few	TRBV7-9	TGTGCCAGCAGCTCAAACGACAGGGCCTACGAGCAGTACTTC	CASSSNDRAYEQYF
TRBD1	TRBJ2-7	.	TRBV7-9	TGTGCCAGCAGCGCTTCCCTTGGGACAGGGCAAGCCTACGAGCAGTACTTC	CASSASLGTGQAYEQYF
.	TRBJ2-7	many	TRBV12-3/TRBV12-4	TGTGCCAGCAGCTCGGACACACACTACGAGCAGTACTTC	CASSSDTHYEQYF
.	TRBJ2-5	.	TRBV6-5	TGTGCCAGCAGTTATGTTTCGGGTTTGGGGCAAGAGACCCAGTACTTC	CASSYVSGLGQETQYF
.	TRBJ2-7	few	TRBV12-3/TRBV12-4	TGTGCCAGCAGTTTAAGGGGGGCGTACCACGAGCAGTACTTC	CASSLRGAYHEQYF
.	TRBJ2-5	.	TRBV7-9	TGTGCCAGCAGCTTGGACGGGACGGAAGAGACCCAGTACTTC	CASSLDGTEETQYF
.	TRBJ1-5	few	TRBV20-1	TGCAGTGCAGGGGTAGACGATCAGCCCCAGCATTTT	CSAGVDDQPQHF
TRBD2	TRBJ2-1	.	TRBV5-1	TGCGCCAGCAGCTTGGGTGCTAGCGGGGGAAGAGACCCCTACAATGAGCAGTTCTTC	CASSLGASGGRDPYNEQFF
.	TRBJ1-5	many	TRBV12-3/TRBV12-4	TGTGCCAGCGCGAACGGCTGGGGCAATCAGCCCCAGCATTTT	CASANGWGNQPQHF
.	TRBJ2-2	.	TRBV6-1	TGTGCCAGCAGTGAAGCGAGGACCGGGGAGCTGTTTTTT	CASSEARTGELFF
.	TRBJ2-5	few	TRBV3-1	TGTGCCAGCAGCCAGCGCGAGGAGGGAATGAAAGAGACCCAGTACTTC	CASSQREEGMKETQYF
TRBD2	TRBJ2-7	once	TRBV7-2	TGTGCCAGCAGCTTAGGAGGACTAGATGCCTACGAGCAGTACTTC	CASSLGGLDAYEQYF
TRBD2	TRBJ2-3	many	TRBV4-1	TGCGCCAGCAGCCTAGCGGGGGCGGGCACAGATACGCAGTATTTT	CASSLAGAGTDTQYF
.	TRBJ2-3	many	TRBV15	TGTGCCACAGAGAGGCACGGGAGCACAGATACGCAGTATTTT	CATERHGSTDTQYF
TRBD1	TRBJ1-3	few	TRBV10-3	TGTGCCATTACACTCGGACAGGGAGGAGGCACCATATATTTT	CAITLGQGGGTIYF
.	TRBJ1-5	many	TRBV12-3/TRBV12-4	TGTGCCAGCAGTTTTAGACCCAGGGGCAATCAGCCCCAGCATTTT	CASSFRPRGNQPQHF